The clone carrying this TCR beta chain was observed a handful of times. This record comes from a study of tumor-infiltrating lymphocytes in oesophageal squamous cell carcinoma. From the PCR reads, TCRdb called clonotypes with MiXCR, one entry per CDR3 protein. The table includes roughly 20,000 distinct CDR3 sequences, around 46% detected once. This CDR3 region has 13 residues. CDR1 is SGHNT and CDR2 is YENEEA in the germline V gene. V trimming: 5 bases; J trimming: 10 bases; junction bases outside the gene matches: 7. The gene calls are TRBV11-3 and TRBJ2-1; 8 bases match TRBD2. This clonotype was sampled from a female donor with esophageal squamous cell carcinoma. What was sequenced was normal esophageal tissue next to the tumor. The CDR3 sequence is CASSPGGAKEQFF. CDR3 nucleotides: TGTGCCAGCAGCCCCGGGGGGGCCAAGGAGCAGTTCTTC.